This TCR beta chain was found in a study of OX40 agonist ivuxolimab in advanced cancers. Study at large: Males comprised 82.7% of the group, whose mean age was approximately 60 years (range about 20 to 90). There were three patients with partial responses, one having hepatocellular carcinoma and two cutaneous melanoma. Points from the study as a whole: Dose levels from 0.1 to 3.0 mg/kg saw CD4+ and CD8+ blood T cells expand clonally by week 6.

A word on this clone: The antigen is not known.

Per germline, CDR1 SGHNT and CDR2 YYREEE (reference sequence). The CDR3 loop spans 12 amino acids. Trimming cost V 4 bases and J 0 bases, with 3 bases left between them. It was autoimmune disease history or systemic immunosuppression that excluded patients. Assay used: immunoSEQ multiplex PCR; TCRdb lists only in-frame clones, some missing. The sample shows about 20,000 clones, 86% of them seen only once. This TCR was recovered from an adult with an advanced solid tumor such as melanoma, head and neck, liver or kidney cancer. This sample comprised CD4+ or CD8+ T cells sorted from blood, obtained in a trial of the OX40 agonist ivuxolimab. The chain has TRBV5-4 and TRBJ2-3, with D unresolved. CDR3: CASSLSTDTQYF. The CDR3 nucleotides read TGTGCCAGCAGCCTAAGCACAGATACGCAGTATTTT.